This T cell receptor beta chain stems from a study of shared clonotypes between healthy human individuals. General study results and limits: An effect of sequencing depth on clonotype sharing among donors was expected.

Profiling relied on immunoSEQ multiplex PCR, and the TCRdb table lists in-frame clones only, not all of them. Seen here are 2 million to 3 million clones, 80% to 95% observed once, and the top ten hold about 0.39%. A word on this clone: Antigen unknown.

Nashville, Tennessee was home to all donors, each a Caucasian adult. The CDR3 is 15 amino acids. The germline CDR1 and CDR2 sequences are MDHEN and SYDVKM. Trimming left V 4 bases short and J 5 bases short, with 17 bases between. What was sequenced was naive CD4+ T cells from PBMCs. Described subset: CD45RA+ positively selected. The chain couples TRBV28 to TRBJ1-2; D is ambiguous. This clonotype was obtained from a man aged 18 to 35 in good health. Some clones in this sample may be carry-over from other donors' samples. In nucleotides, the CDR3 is TGTGCCAGCAGTTCCCCGGCGGGGTCGGCGTATGGCTACACCTTC. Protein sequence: CASSSPAGSAYGYTF.